These 18 T cell receptor beta chains came from one sample sequenced in a study of blood T cell repertoires in COVID-19 (dated by TCRdb to about 2020). To prepare the library, the immunoSEQ multiplex PCR assay was applied. Held by TCRdb, this immuneACCESS table contains in-frame sequences only and omits some clones. Under half of the omission traces to an unresolved V gene where checked; the cause of the rest is unknown. Here the sample has 70,000 or so clones; 80% to 90% occur a single time. Of the sample, roughly 5.6% falls within the top ten clones. The specimen was peripheral blood. These receptors all come from a man in his forties or fifties with active COVID-19.

This chain uses TRBV29-1 with TRBJ1-2, with TRBD1 identical over 11 bases. This CDR3 contains 13 residues. CDR1 is SQVTM, CDR2 ANQGSEA, per germline. V was clipped by 4 bases and J by 6 bases; unmatched bases: 4. The CDR3 region has the DNA TGCAGCGTTGGCCGGACAGGGGGCGATGGCTACACCTTC. Its translation: CSVGRTGGDGYTF.

This clone appeared once. This chain connects TRBV30 to TRBJ1-2; 9 positions match TRBD1. The CDR3 length is 14 residues. The V gene end was trimmed by 2 bases and the J gene end by 5 bases; junction bases not matched to a gene: 6. Germline CDR1 GTSNPN, CDR2 SVGIG (reference sequence). The CDR3 protein is CAWSRQGVFYGYTF. The CDR3 DNA reads TGTGCCTGGAGTCGACAGGGGGTGTTTTATGGCTACACCTTC.

Regarding this clone: Its ends do not fully match the called genes, so a read error is possible. The rearrangement uses TRBV5-1 and TRBJ2-2, with 7 bases lining up with TRBD1. The CDR3 is made up of 14 amino acids. In germline, CDR1 is SGHRS, CDR2 YFSETQ. The CDR3: CASSLTGDRGGLFF. CDR3 DNA sequence: TGCGCCAGCAGCTTAACAGGGGACAGAGGGGGGCTGTTTTTT.

The J gene is TRBJ2-1, the V gene TRBV28, with a weak D call TRBD2 (6 bases). The CDR3 contains 15 residues. The germline gives CDR1 MDHEN, CDR2 SYDVKM. Trimming removed 6 bases at V and 7 bases at J, with 19 bases between. CDR3 residues: CASSHIGGERNEQFF. For the CDR3, the DNA is TGTGCCAGCAGCCATATTGGCGGGGAGAGAAATGAGCAGTTCTTC.

The rearrangement links TRBV5-6 to TRBJ1-2; 8 nucleotides align to TRBD1. Per germline, CDR1 SGHDT and CDR2 YYEEEE. V was pared by 4 bases and J by 8 bases, with 10 bases of the junction left unmatched. The CDR3 covers 14 residues. This chain's CDR3 is CASSPGQGTRGYTF. CDR3 nucleotide sequence: TGTGCCAGCAGCCCAGGACAGGGAACGAGAGGCTACACCTTC.

J is TRBJ1-3 and V is TRBV19, with D unclear. Between the trimmed V and J ends, which lost 1 base and 4 bases, there was a span of 11 bases. The germline gives CDR1 LNHDA, CDR2 SQIVND (reference sequence). The CDR3 is 15 residues long. This CDR3 is CASSIGGGAGNTIYF. CDR3 DNA sequence: TGTGCCAGTAGTATAGGAGGCGGCGCCGGAAACACCATATATTTT.

This clone occurred once. The chain uses TRBV2 and TRBJ2-2; 10 bases fit TRBD2. Germline trimming cut 8 bases from V and 8 bases from J; bases unmatched to any gene: 11. The length of the CDR3 is 15 residues. Germline lookup yields CDR1 SNHLY and CDR2 FYNNEI. DNA for the CDR3: TGTGCCAGCGTAGGAGCGGGAGGGCCCGCGGGGGAGCTGTTTTTT. Protein product: CASVGAGGPAGELFF.

The rearrangement links TRBV5-1 to TRBJ1-1, with D maybe TRBD1 (5 bases). V was trimmed by 0 bases and J by 6 bases, leaving 15 bases between them. The germline CDR1 and CDR2 sequences are SGHRS and YFSETQ. The CDR3 is made up of 15 amino acids. The CDR3 spells CASSLEGQGLAEAFF. The CDR3 coding sequence is TGCGCCAGCAGCTTGGAAGGGCAGGGTTTGGCTGAAGCTTTCTTT.

The chain recombines TRBV27 with TRBJ2-3; 10 bases match TRBD1. In germline, CDR1 is MNHEY, CDR2 SMNVEV (reference sequence). The CDR3 has 15 amino acids. After removal of 2 bases from V and 3 bases from J, the junction contained 2 bases not matched to a gene. The chain's CDR3 is CASSLKGQGTDTQYF. The CDR3 region has the DNA TGTGCCAGCAGTTTAAAGGGACAGGGGACAGATACGCAGTATTTT.

This clone was recorded a few times. J is TRBJ2-1 and V is TRBV7-9; 8 bases line up with TRBD2. Germline CDR1 SEHNR, CDR2 FQNEAQ (reference sequence). This CDR3 has 15 amino acids. Trimming took 5 bases from V and 3 from J; bases not matched to a gene: 6. CDR3 DNA: TGTGCCAGCAGCCCTCCACTAGCGGTCTACAATGAGCAGTTCTTC. Encoded protein: CASSPPLAVYNEQFF. Complete variable domain (other parts from reference TRBV7-9 and TRBJ2-1): DTGVSQNPRHKITKRGQNVTFRCDPISEHNRLYWYRQTLGQGPEFLTYFQNEAQLEKSRLLSDRFSAERPKGSFSTLEIQRTEQGDSAMYLCASSPPLAVYNEQFFGPGTRLTVL.

The chain links TRBV18 to TRBJ2-7; a possible D gene is TRBD2 (6 bases). The V gene lost 3 bases and the J gene lost 3 bases, with 12 bases spanning the gap. The germline gives CDR1 KGHSH, CDR2 LQKENI. The CDR3 is 14 amino acids. As DNA, the CDR3 is TGTGCCAGCTCACCGTCAGCGGGTGACTACGAGCAGTACTTC. Translating it yields CASSPSAGDYEQYF.

The chain employs TRBV10-2 and TRBJ1-6; 7 positions agree with TRBD1. The V segment lost 3 bases and the J segment 8 bases; nucleotides outside the gene matches: 4. Germline lookup yields CDR1 WSHSY and CDR2 SAAADI. CDR3 length: 14 residues. The CDR3 sequence: CASSEGDRYSPLHF. The CDR3, as DNA: TGCGCCAGCAGTGAAGGGGACAGATATTCACCCCTCCACTTT.

This chain connects TRBV5-5 to TRBJ1-5; the D is unclear. Germline CDR1 and CDR2: SGHKS and YYEKEE (reference sequence). The CDR3 is 14 residues long. V was trimmed by 4 bases and J by 2 bases, leaving 10 bases between them. The CDR3 sequence is CASSPYSGNQPQHF. CDR3 nucleotide sequence: TGTGCCAGCAGCCCCTACTCGGGCAATCAGCCCCAGCATTTT.

This clone counts as medium-sized (0.01 to 0.1%). The chain recombines TRBV5-1 with TRBJ1-6, with D possibly being TRBD1 (5 bases). There are 14 residues in the CDR3. CDR1 and CDR2 from the germline V gene are SGHRS and YFSETQ. With 2 bases removed from V and 9 bases from J, the gap between germline ends came to 12 bases. The CDR3 coding sequence is TGCGCCAGCAGCTTAGCAGGAAGGGGTTCACCCCTCCACTTT. Its protein product is CASSLAGRGSPLHF.

This clone was recorded once. The chain employs TRBV5-4 and TRBJ1-6; the D gene is possibly TRBD1 (5 bases). Germline V CDR1 and CDR2: SGHNT, YYREEE (reference sequence). V lost 4 bases, J lost 11 bases, and 16 bases lay in between. The CDR3 extends over 14 amino acids. Here the CDR3 reads CASSTSGKRTPLHF. CDR3 nucleotide sequence: TGTGCCAGCAGCACTTCAGGGAAGAGAACACCCCTCCACTTT.

The V gene is TRBV30, the J gene TRBJ1-1; the match to TRBD1 covers 7 bases. The germline CDR1 and CDR2 sequences are GTSNPN and SVGIG (reference sequence). CDR3 length: 13 residues. The ends lost 3 bases at V and 4 bases at J; junction bases unmatched: 5. The CDR3 loop reads CAWRRGLFTEAFF. Here the CDR3 DNA reads TGTGCCTGGAGGAGGGGGCTGTTCACTGAAGCTTTCTTT. Full variable domain (remainder filled in from reference TRBV30 and TRBJ1-1): SQTIHQWPATLVQPVGSPLSLECTVEGTSNPNLYWYRQAAGRGLQLLFYSVGIGQISSEVPQNLSASRPQDRQFILSSKKLLLSDSGFYLCAWRRGLFTEAFFGQGTRLTVV.

This clone ranks as medium-sized. The rearrangement joins TRBV28 to TRBJ1-3, with D tentatively TRBD1 (5 bases). The germline gives CDR1 MDHEN, CDR2 SYDVKM. The CDR3 is 16 residues long. The germline V and J ends were trimmed by 2 bases and 2 bases, with 13 bases remaining between them. In nucleotides, the CDR3 is TGTGCCAGCAGTTTAATTACAGGTCTGACTGGAAACACCATATATTTT. Translating it yields CASSLITGLTGNTIYF.

The chain carries TRBV5-6 and TRBJ2-7; 11 positions agree with TRBD1. The CDR3 totals 15 residues. Per the germline V gene, CDR1 is SGHDT and CDR2 is YYEEEE. V gave up 4 bases and J gave up 6 bases; unmatched junction bases: 9. This CDR3 is CASSTGQGAPPEQYF. DNA for the CDR3: TGTGCCAGCAGCACAGGACAGGGGGCACCCCCCGAGCAGTACTTC.